One and the same sample provided the 20 T cell receptor beta chains below, sequenced in a study of T-cell reconstitution after alpha-beta-depleted transplantation in children. Unique molecular identifiers featured in how the TCRbeta library was prepared. TCRdb used MiXCR to reprocess the PCR reads, holding one entry per CDR3 protein. The sample records over 300,000 distinct CDR3 sequences, about 9.4% being singletons. The material sequenced was PBMCs from the stem cell graft donor, taken from the stem cell graft. The receptors originated from a human donor who donated a stem cell graft to a child with acute lymphoblastic leukemia.

This clonotype was counted between two and nine times. The chain recombines TRBV11-3 with TRBJ2-2, with D tentatively TRBD1 or TRBD2 (6 bases each). Germline V gives CDR1 SGHNT, CDR2 YENEEA. V dropped 5 bases and J dropped 7 bases, with 17 bases sitting between them. This CDR3 has 15 residues. The CDR3 is CASSRSRGRGGELFF. The CDR3 DNA reads TGTGCCAGCAGCCGCAGCCGGGGGCGGGGCGGGGAGCTGTTTTTT.

This clonotype turned up a few times. The chain carries TRBV4-1 and TRBJ1-5; no definite D call. Germline-derived CDR1 and CDR2 are MGHRA and YSYEKL. V lost 0 bases and J lost 7, with 16 bases in between. The CDR3 is 16 residues long. In DNA form, the CDR3 reads TGCGCCAGCAGCCAAGATCCGCAAGGGTGGTTGCAGCCCCAGCATTTT. It translates to CASSQDPQGWLQPQHF.

The gene calls are TRBV20-1 and TRBJ2-4, with D possibly matching TRBD2 (6 bases). The CDR3 is 16 amino acids. V was pared by 6 bases and J by 4 bases, with 22 bases between. The germline CDR1 and CDR2 sequences are DFQATT and SNEGSKA (reference sequence). CDR3 bases: TGCAGTGCCCCACCCCGGACTACCTTATCAAAAAACATTCAGTACTTC. This sequence encodes CSAPPRTTLSKNIQYF.

This clonotype has a handful of counts. The CDR3: CASSRTLGETQYF. The CDR3 DNA reads as TGTGCCAGCAGTCGCACGCTGGGAGAGACCCAGTACTTC. The gene calls are TRBV12-3 or TRBV12-4 and TRBJ2-5; D remains unclear. V was clipped by 5 bases and J by 4 bases, with 11 bases between them. The CDR3 consists of 13 residues.

This clonotype was seen repeatedly, ten times or more. This sequence joins TRBV5-1 and TRBJ1-2; 11 bases match TRBD1. The CDR3 is 14 amino acids. Germline CDR1 reads SGHRS; CDR2 reads YFSETQ. The V segment lost 4 bases and the J segment 7 bases; nucleotides outside the gene matches: 6. CDR3 nucleotides: TGCGCCAGCAGCGCCGGACAGGGGGCGCGTGGCTACACCTTC. Its protein is CASSAGQGARGYTF.

This clonotype was counted a few times. The J gene is TRBJ1-2, the V gene TRBV4-1, with D tentatively TRBD1 (6 bases). The V end lost 3 bases, the J end lost 2 bases, and 10 bases lay between the germline ends. The CDR3 loop spans 14 amino acids. Germline loops: CDR1 MGHRA, CDR2 YSYEKL. The CDR3: CASSHTDRNYGYTF. CDR3 coding DNA: TGCGCCAGCAGCCACACGGACAGAAACTATGGCTACACCTTC.

A few counts support this clonotype. The rearrangement links TRBV3-1 to TRBJ2-2; D remains unclear. V was shortened by 3 bases and J by 4 bases, with 9 bases between the two germline ends. Germline values: CDR1 LGHDT, CDR2 YNNKEL (reference sequence). The CDR3 has 14 amino acids. The chain's CDR3 is CASSQLVGTGELFF. The CDR3 coding sequence is TGTGCCAGCAGCCAGTTGGTTGGCACCGGGGAGCTGTTTTTT.

This clonotype was recorded a few times. The rearrangement uses TRBV9 and TRBJ2-7; no clear D. Trimming removed 3 bases from V and 1 base from J, with 8 bases in between. The CDR3 has 13 amino acids. CDR1 and CDR2 (germline): SGDLS, YYNGEE. The CDR3 here is CASSDPRSYEQYF. CDR3 DNA sequence: TGTGCCAGCAGCGACCCAAGGTCCTACGAGCAGTACTTC.

The chain couples TRBV5-6 to TRBJ2-2; D may be TRBD1 (7 bases). Trimming took off 6 bases at V and 6 bases at J, with 15 bases between the two ends. The germline gives CDR1 SGHDT, CDR2 YYEEEE. This CDR3 spans 14 amino acids. In DNA form, the CDR3 reads TGTGCCAGCAACGCGGGAACAGGGGCCGGGGAGCTGTTTTTT. Its protein product is CASNAGTGAGELFF.

The table lists this clonotype with a few counts. The rearrangement links TRBV19 to TRBJ2-7; D ambiguous. The CDR3 has 13 residues. Trimming took off 3 bases at V and 6 bases at J, with 12 bases between the two ends. Germline-derived CDR1 and CDR2 are LNHDA and SQIVND (reference sequence). The CDR3 sequence: CASSIYMGSEQYF. DNA of the CDR3: TGTGCCAGTAGTATTTACATGGGTTCCGAGCAGTACTTC.

The chain employs TRBV20-1 and TRBJ2-3; no clear D gene. The CDR3 has 13 residues. In germline, CDR1 is DFQATT, CDR2 SNEGSKA (reference sequence). V lost 3 bases and J 5 bases, leaving 12 bases between the germline ends. The CDR3 sequence: CSASPGSRDTQYF. The CDR3 nucleotides read TGCAGTGCTAGCCCAGGTTCAAGAGATACGCAGTATTTT.

In nucleotides, the CDR3 is TGTGCCAGCAGCCAAGACCCCGGGCGGGGCAACTACGAGCAGTACTTC. Residues: CASSQDPGRGNYEQYF. This chain uses TRBV4-2 with TRBJ2-7, with TRBD2 as a possible D gene (6 bases). The CDR3 runs 16 residues. Trimming took 0 bases from V and 3 from J, leaving 15 bases between them. Per the germline V gene, CDR1 is LGHNA and CDR2 is YNFKEQ.

The chain recombines TRBV6-1 with TRBJ2-7; D remains ambiguous. The germline V and J ends were trimmed by 7 bases and 1 base, with 11 bases remaining between them. Germline-derived CDR1 and CDR2 are MNHNS and SASEGT. The CDR3 has 13 amino acids. The CDR3 reads CASTNELSYEQYF. The CDR3 nucleotides are TGTGCCAGCACCAACGAGTTGTCCTACGAGCAGTACTTC.

The V gene is TRBV5-1, the J gene TRBJ2-5, with TRBD2 matching over 7 bases. After removal of 0 bases from V and 5 bases from J, the junction contained 10 bases not matched to a gene. CDR1 is SGHRS, CDR2 YFSETQ, per germline. The CDR3 runs to 16 residues. In DNA, the CDR3 is TGCGCCAGCAGCTTGGACTCGGGAGGCCGAGGGGAGACCCAGTACTTC. It is translated as CASSLDSGGRGETQYF.

V usage is TRBV7-2 and J usage is TRBJ2-7; no definite D call. CDR1 SGHTA and CDR2 FQGNSA come from the germline V gene. The CDR3 is 10 residues long. V was clipped by 6 bases and J by 7 bases, with 7 bases between them. Here the CDR3 DNA reads TGTGCCAGCAGTCACTGTGAGCAGTACTTC. This codes for CASSHCEQYF.

This clonotype was recorded at least ten times. The chain combines TRBV12-3 or TRBV12-4 with TRBJ1-2; D not resolved. Trimming left V 7 bases short and J 6 bases short, with 21 bases between. This CDR3 region has 15 residues. In nucleotides, the CDR3 is TGTGCCAGCAAAAAACTAATGACACACGCGCATGGCTACACCTTC. Its protein is CASKKLMTHAHGYTF.

This clonotype was seen many times. The chain links TRBV7-2 to TRBJ2-3, with 7 bases matching TRBD2. V lost 3 bases, J lost 0 bases, and 3 bases stayed unmatched. The CDR3 is 15 amino acids. The germline CDR1 and CDR2 sequences are SGHTA and FQGNSA. CDR3 sequence: CASSFTSASTDTQYF. CDR3 in DNA: TGTGCCAGCAGCTTCACTAGCGCTAGCACAGATACGCAGTATTTT.

This clonotype was detected ten times or more. This chain uses TRBV20-1 with TRBJ2-7; 8 nucleotides agree with TRBD1. V shed 1 base, J shed 4 bases, and the junction held 6 bases outside the gene matches. The CDR3 extends over 14 amino acids. Germline V gene data show CDR1 as DFQATT and CDR2 as SNEGSKA (reference sequence). The CDR3 nucleotides are TGCAGTGCTAGAGGGGGGACAGGAATATACGAGCAGTACTTC. Residues: CSARGGTGIYEQYF.

The chain uses TRBV28 and TRBJ1-1, with D maybe TRBD1 (6 bases). CDR1 and CDR2 from the germline V gene are MDHEN and SYDVKM. The CDR3 has 14 residues. V was shortened by 5 bases and J by 6 bases, with 16 bases between the two germline ends. In nucleotides, the CDR3 is TGTGCCAGCAGTCCCTGGGGGGGGGGCGCTGAAGCTTTCTTT. This encodes CASSPWGGGAEAFF.

The sample holds many counts of this clonotype. CDR3 sequence (DNA): TGTGCCAGTAGTACCACGACTCGCACTTACAATGAGCAGTTCTTC. It translates to CASSTTTRTYNEQFF. The rearrangement uses TRBV19 and TRBJ2-1; D gene ambiguous. The CDR3 spans 15 residues. Per germline, CDR1 LNHDA and CDR2 SQIVND (reference sequence). Trimming removed 4 bases at V and 4 bases at J, with 14 bases between.